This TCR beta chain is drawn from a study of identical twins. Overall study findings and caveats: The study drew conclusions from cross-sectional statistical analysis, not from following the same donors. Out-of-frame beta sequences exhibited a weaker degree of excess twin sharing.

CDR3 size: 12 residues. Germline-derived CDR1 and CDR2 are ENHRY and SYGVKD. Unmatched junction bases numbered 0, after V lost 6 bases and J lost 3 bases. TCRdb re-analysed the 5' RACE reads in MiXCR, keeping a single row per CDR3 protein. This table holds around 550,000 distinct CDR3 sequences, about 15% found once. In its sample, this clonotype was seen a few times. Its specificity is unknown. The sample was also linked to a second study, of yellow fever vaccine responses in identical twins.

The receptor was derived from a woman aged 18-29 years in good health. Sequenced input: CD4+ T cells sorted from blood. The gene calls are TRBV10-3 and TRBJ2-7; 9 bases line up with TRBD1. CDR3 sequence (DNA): TGTGCCATCAGGACAGGGGGCTACGAGCAGTACTTC. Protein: CAIRTGGYEQYF.